Listed here is a single TCR beta chain. Its antigen remains unknown. The data originate from a study of tumor-infiltrating lymphocytes in primary liver carcinoma. Study as a whole: T1-T3 N0M0 was the stage of the tumors, which were about 4.2 to 11 cm across.

Regarding the study as a whole: Tumors reached a significantly greater top-250-clone fraction than blood did (p = 0.039). Tumor-adjacent and tumor-blood pairs displayed less overlap than did pairs of tumor regions.

Starting material of about 450 ng total RNA yielded TCR beta cDNA via a constant-region primer. Library construction for TCR beta comprised three nested multiplex PCR rounds performed with slightly modified ARM-PCR. From the multiplex PCR reads, TCRdb called clonotypes with MiXCR, one entry per CDR3 protein. The sample gives about 120,000 distinct CDR3 sequences, approximately 71% of which show up once; over 8% is in the top ten. Extraction of RNA together with DNA used 20-30 mg of unsorted bulk tissue. The sample comprised tumor-adjacent normal liver tissue. This clonotype was sampled from a woman aged 55-70 years with primary liver carcinoma and hepatitis B virus infection.

The CDR3 DNA follows: TGCAGCGTTGAGACCTACAGCGAGCAGTTCTTC. Its translation: CSVETYSEQFF. V is TRBV29-1 and J is TRBJ2-1; D is undetermined. In germline, CDR1 is SQVTM, CDR2 ANQGSEA. Deletions cut 3 bases from V and 10 bases from J, with 10 bases between. The CDR3 covers 11 residues.